This T cell receptor (beta chain) appears in the sequencing data of a study of shared clonotypes between healthy human individuals. Sequencing was performed with immunoSEQ multiplex PCR; in TCRdb, only in-frame clones are kept and a portion is missing. This sample carries millions of clones, just over 90% of them seen once, and the ten largest clones take approximately 0.4%. As concerns this clone: The antigen is undetermined.

General study points: Against clonotypes common to all four donors, non-shared ones had lower generation probabilities.

Every donor, a Caucasian adult, lived in Nashville, Tennessee. The investigators split CD4+ cells into a CD45RA+ naive subset and a CD45RA-negative memory subset. The length of the CDR3 is 13 residues. V was trimmed by 0 bases and J by 6 bases, leaving 7 bases between them. Germline assignment: CDR1 SGHRS and CDR2 YFSETQ. The receptor was derived from a man aged 18-30 years in good health. Some clones in this sample may be carry-over from other donors' samples. This chain joins TRBV5-1 and TRBJ2-1; D uncertain. Sample: naive CD4+ T cells from PBMCs. Subset of the sample: CD45RA+ positively selected. DNA for the CDR3: TGCGCCAGCAGCTTGGGTGTTACCAATGAGCAGTTCTTC. Translating gives CASSLGVTNEQFF.